This T cell receptor beta chain derives from a study of regulatory T cells in long-lasting Graves disease. As for time point: newly diagnosed GD, antithyroid drugs for less than 3 months. Isolated PBMC RNA provided the starting material for the TCR library. Trimming cost V 0 bases and J 6 bases; bases outside gene matches: 7. Germline lookup yields CDR1 SGHNT and CDR2 YENEEA. The CDR3 sequence is 16 residues long. Points from the study as a whole: The sample size was small, and this may have reduced accuracy. New patients shared fewer public clonotypes (approximately 1,000) than persistent patients did (around 3,000).

For TCR beta, libraries came from iRepertoire HTBI primers and Arm-PCR of CDR3 regions. MiXCR, run by TCRdb on the multiplex PCR reads, gives a single entry per CDR3 protein. This table has 250,000 or so distinct CDR3 sequences, 20% appearing once. This clonotype was seen many times. Antigen specificity is unknown. This chain links TRBV11-3 with TRBJ2-1; 8 bases line up with TRBD1. Sequenced here: peripheral blood mononuclear cells (PBMCs), sampled at new diagnosis, from a patient treated with antithyroid drugs. The origin of this receptor is a female donor with Graves disease. This CDR3 reads CASSLDGTGLGNEQFF. The CDR3 DNA sequence: TGTGCCAGCAGCTTAGATGGGACAGGCCTCGGCAATGAGCAGTTCTTC. Together with reference TRBV11-3 and TRBJ2-1, the CDR3 gives the full variable domain: EAGVVQSPRYKIIEKKQPVAFWCNPISGHNTLYWYLQNLGQGPELLIRYENEEAVDDSQLPKDRFSAERLKGVDSTLKIQPAELGDSAVYLCASSLDGTGLGNEQFFGPGTRLTVL.